These 10 T cell receptor beta chains share one sample of origin, sequenced in a study of OX40 agonist ivuxolimab in advanced cancers. Profiling relied on immunoSEQ multiplex PCR, and the TCRdb table lists in-frame clones only, not all of them. The sample records some 83,000 clones, about 90% being singletons. Sequencing used CD4+ or CD8+ T cells sorted from blood, obtained in a trial of the OX40 agonist ivuxolimab. All receptors come from an adult with an advanced solid tumor such as melanoma, head and neck, liver or kidney cancer.

This clone turned up a few times. The genes are TRBV7-9 and TRBJ1-5, with no clear D. V shed 3 bases and J shed 6 bases, with 6 bases lying between them. Germline assignment: CDR1 SEHNR and CDR2 FQNEAQ (reference sequence). The CDR3 spans 12 residues. The CDR3 spells CASSFGLQPQHF. The DNA for the CDR3 is TGTGCCAGCAGCTTCGGTCTTCAGCCCCAGCATTTT.

The chain uses TRBV12-5 and TRBJ1-1; D is unresolved. The V gene lost 3 bases and the J gene lost 1 base, with 6 bases spanning the gap. This CDR3 region has 13 residues. Germline V CDR1 and CDR2: LGHNT, FRNRAP. For the CDR3, the DNA is TGTGCTAGTGGTTTTGAGGCGAACACTGAAGCTTTCTTT. This sequence encodes CASGFEANTEAFF.

V gene TRBV6-5 combines with J gene TRBJ1-2; D gene uncertain. CDR1 MNHEY and CDR2 SVGAGI come from the germline V gene. The CDR3 contains 14 residues. The V end lost 2 bases, the J end lost 5 bases, and 12 bases lay between the germline ends. The CDR3, as DNA: TGTGCCAGCAGTTACGGGGATGCCTCGTATGGCTACACCTTC. It encodes CASSYGDASYGYTF.

V gene TRBV19 combines with J gene TRBJ2-7; 9 nucleotides align to TRBD1. This CDR3 is built from 15 residues. Trimming took 4 bases from V and 0 from J; bases not matched to a gene: 4. Germline values: CDR1 LNHDA, CDR2 SQIVND (reference sequence). The DNA for the CDR3 is TGTGCCAGTAGTAAAGGACAGGGGAGCTCCTACGAGCAGTACTTC. Encoded protein: CASSKGQGSSYEQYF.

The rearrangement uses TRBV4-3 and TRBJ1-6; no clear D. CDR1 is LGHNA, CDR2 YSLEER, per germline. The CDR3 is 14 amino acids. The V gene lost 0 bases and the J gene lost 4 bases, with 4 bases spanning the gap. CDR3 protein: CASSQDWYNSPLHF. The CDR3 region has the DNA TGCGCCAGCAGCCAAGATTGGTATAATTCACCCCTCCACTTT.

The genes are TRBV10-3 and TRBJ1-5, with D hard to call. Germline CDR1 reads ENHRY; CDR2 reads SYGVKD. V was trimmed by 2 bases and J by 7 bases, leaving 15 bases between them. The CDR3 extends over 15 amino acids. The CDR3 DNA reads as TGTGCCATCAGTGAGGGGCGAGGTGGGCGACAGCCCCAGCATTTT. Translation: CAISEGRGGRQPQHF.

This chain uses TRBV28 with TRBJ1-5; D gene ambiguous. The germline V gene encodes CDR1 MDHEN and CDR2 SYDVKM. V was trimmed by 2 bases and J by 6 bases, leaving 11 bases between them. The CDR3 is 14 amino acids. CDR3 in amino acids: CASSLEGGGQPQHF. DNA of the CDR3: TGTGCCAGCAGTTTAGAGGGAGGAGGTCAGCCCCAGCATTTT.

The chain has TRBV4-3 and TRBJ2-1; D could derive from TRBD1 or TRBD2 (6 bases each). This CDR3 comprises 20 residues. Trimming cost V 1 base and J 4 bases, with 26 bases left between them. Germline values: CDR1 LGHNA, CDR2 YSLEER. CDR3 in amino acids: CASSQAPVGSEGGSYNEQFF. CDR3 DNA: TGCGCCAGCAGCCAAGCTCCCGTGGGTTCCGAGGGGGGTTCGTACAATGAGCAGTTCTTC.

The rearrangement joins TRBV27 to TRBJ2-7; the D is unclear. Per germline, CDR1 MNHEY and CDR2 SMNVEV (reference sequence). The ends were cut back, 6 bases at V and 3 bases at J, with 12 bases in the middle. The CDR3 is made up of 13 amino acids. CDR3 DNA: TGTGCCAGCAGCCTTGGAACGAACTACGAGCAGTACTTC. Translation gives CASSLGTNYEQYF.

V is TRBV7-9 and J is TRBJ1-3; D is undetermined. The CDR3 runs 15 residues. Trimming stripped 0 bases from V and 1 base from J, with 7 bases between. Germline CDR1 reads SEHNR; CDR2 reads FQNEAQ (reference sequence). The CDR3 protein is CASSLAGGSGNTIYF. CDR3 in DNA: TGTGCCAGCAGCTTAGCCGGCGGTTCTGGAAACACCATATATTTT.